The TCR beta chain under discussion was sequenced for a study of blood T cells in healthy people across ages. Findings of the study overall: In long-lived donors, naive CD4+ cell counts and diversity exceeded those of aged donors.

The length of the CDR3 is 14 residues. Trimming pared 7 bases from V and 6 bases from J, leaving 17 bases between. Looked up from germline, CDR1 is ENHRY and CDR2 is SYGVKD. Sample donors were healthy Caucasian individuals that came from Russia, aged roughly 6 to 100. Samples each yielded at least 5 micrograms of total RNA. As concerns this clonotype: Its antigen is still unknown.

A second PCR, run for about 7 to 11 cycles, used a sample-barcoded 5' primer plus a J-beta primer mix. Using its own MiXCR run on the 5' RACE reads, TCRdb lists one record per CDR3 protein. Of about 640,000 distinct CDR3 sequences in the sample, 58% are singletons; the top ten hold 30% to 45%. The specimen sequenced was blood. This clonotype was sampled from a man aged 55 to 70 in good health. This sequence joins TRBV10-3 and TRBJ2-3; D ambiguous. For the CDR3, the DNA is TGTGCCATCACTGCGGCCCGTTTGGGGGATACGCAGTATTTT. Its protein is CAITAARLGDTQYF.